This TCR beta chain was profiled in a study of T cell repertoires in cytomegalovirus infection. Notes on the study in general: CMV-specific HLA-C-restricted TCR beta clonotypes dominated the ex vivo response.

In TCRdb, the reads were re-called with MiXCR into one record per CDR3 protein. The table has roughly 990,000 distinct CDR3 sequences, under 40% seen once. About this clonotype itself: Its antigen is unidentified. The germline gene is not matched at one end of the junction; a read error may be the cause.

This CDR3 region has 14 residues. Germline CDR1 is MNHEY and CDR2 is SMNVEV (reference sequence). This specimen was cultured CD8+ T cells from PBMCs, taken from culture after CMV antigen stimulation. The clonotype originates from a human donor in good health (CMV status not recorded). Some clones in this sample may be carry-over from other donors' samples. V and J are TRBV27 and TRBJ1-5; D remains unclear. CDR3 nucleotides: TGTGCCGGCAGTTTAAGGCAGTATAGCCAGCCCCAGCATTTT. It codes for CAGSLRQYSQPQHF.